The rows below give T cell receptor beta chains drawn from one sample of a study of glioma-infiltrating T cells after dendritic cell vaccination. Libraries were prepared by immunoSEQ multiplex PCR; TCRdb keeps only in-frame clonotypes and omits some of them. This sample yields tens of thousands of clones, of which about four fifths are seen a single time; approximately 2.1% belongs to the top ten. Sequences were derived from blood, sampled before dendritic cell vaccination. The receptors stem from a human donor with glioblastoma. The CDR3 runs from the conserved cysteine through the conserved F or W. The D gene is left open where the match is weak. Some rows mark clone size as missing; the rest say once, few, many or name a class of expanded clone.

CDR3,DNA,length,V,size,J,D
CASSLDLGGGRPYEQYF,TGCGCCAGCAGCTTGGACCTGGGAGGAGGGAGGCCCTACGAGCAGTACTTC,17,TRBV5-1,once,TRBJ2-7,.
CSARAGPALHF,TGCAGTGCTAGAGCAGGGCCGGCCCTCCACTTT,11,TRBV20-1,once,TRBJ1-6,.
CASSSTGQGGRHGYTF,TGTGCCAGCAGCTCGACCGGACAGGGCGGTCGCCATGGCTACACCTTC,16,TRBV7-2,.,TRBJ1-2,TRBD1
CATTRDTPSYGYTF,TGTGCCACCACCAGGGACACCCCCTCCTATGGCTACACCTTC,14,TRBV10-3,.,TRBJ1-2,.
CASATQGPGEKLFF,TGTGCCAGCGCGACCCAAGGCCCCGGGGAAAAACTGTTTTTT,14,TRBV19,once,TRBJ1-4,.
CASSLEGTVIETQYF,TGTGCCAGCAGCTTGGAAGGGACAGTAATAGAGACCCAGTACTTC,15,TRBV5-8,.,TRBJ2-5,TRBD1
CATSSIPGQQATNEKLFF,TGTGCCACCAGCAGTATACCGGGACAGCAAGCAACTAATGAAAAACTGTTTTTT,18,TRBV15,.,TRBJ1-4,TRBD1
CASRRTGGPGNTIYF,TGTGCCAGCAGGCGCACAGGGGGACCTGGAAACACCATATATTTT,15,TRBV6-1,.,TRBJ1-3,TRBD1
CASSSGGNNYGYTF,TGCGCCAGCAGCTCAGGGGGGAATAACTATGGCTACACCTTC,14,TRBV5-1,.,TRBJ1-2,TRBD1
CASSFGQGHSPLHF,TGTGCCAGCAGCTTTGGACAGGGGCATTCACCCCTCCACTTT,14,TRBV7-9,few,TRBJ1-6,TRBD1
CAWSAGVETQYF,TGTGCCTGGAGTGCGGGAGTAGAGACCCAGTACTTC,12,TRBV30,.,TRBJ2-5,.
CASSILGEGRDGWVHEQFF,TGTGCCAGTAGTATATTGGGAGAAGGGAGGGATGGATGGGTCCATGAGCAGTTCTTC,19,TRBV19,.,TRBJ2-1,TRBD2
CASWWGANEKLFF,TGTGCCAGTTGGTGGGGGGCTAATGAAAAACTGTTTTTT,13,TRBV28,.,TRBJ1-4,.
CASSLISTGGTEAFF,TGCGCCAGCAGCTTGATCAGTACGGGGGGCACTGAAGCTTTCTTT,15,TRBV5-1,.,TRBJ1-1,.
CASIRQGESNQPQHF,TGTGCCAGCATCCGACAGGGGGAGAGCAATCAGCCCCAGCATTTT,15,TRBV6-1,.,TRBJ1-5,TRBD1
CASSLTGLAGRTATQYF,TGCGCCAGCAGTCTCACGGGGCTAGCGGGGAGGACAGCTACGCAGTATTTT,17,TRBV5-1,.,TRBJ2-3,TRBD2
CASSKESSGANVLTF,TGTGCCAGCAGCAAAGAGAGCTCTGGGGCCAACGTCCTGACTTTC,15,TRBV7-3,.,TRBJ2-6,.
CAMFSASSYEQYF,TGTGCCATGTTTAGCGCGAGCTCCTACGAGCAGTACTTC,13,TRBV5-4,once,TRBJ2-7,.
CASNTGTGLPNEQFF,TGTGCCAGCAACACCGGGACAGGTCTCCCCAATGAGCAGTTCTTC,15,TRBV2,.,TRBJ2-1,TRBD1
CASSPQGAQDTQYF,TGTGCCAGCTCACCGCAGGGGGCCCAAGATACGCAGTATTTT,14,TRBV18,.,TRBJ2-3,TRBD1